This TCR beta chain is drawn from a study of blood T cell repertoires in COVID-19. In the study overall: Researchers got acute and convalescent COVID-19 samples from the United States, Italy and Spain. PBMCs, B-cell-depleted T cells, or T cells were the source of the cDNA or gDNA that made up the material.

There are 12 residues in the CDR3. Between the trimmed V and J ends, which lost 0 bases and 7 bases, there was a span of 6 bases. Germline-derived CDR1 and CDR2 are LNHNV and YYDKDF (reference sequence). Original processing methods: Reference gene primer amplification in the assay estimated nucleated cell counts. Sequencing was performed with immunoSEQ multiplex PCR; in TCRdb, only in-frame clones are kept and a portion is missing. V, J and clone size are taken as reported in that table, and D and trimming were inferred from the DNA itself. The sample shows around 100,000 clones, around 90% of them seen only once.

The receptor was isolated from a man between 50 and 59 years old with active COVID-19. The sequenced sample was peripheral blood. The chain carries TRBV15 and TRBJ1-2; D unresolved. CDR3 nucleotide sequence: TGTGCCACCAGCAGAGATTATAGTGGCTACACCTTC. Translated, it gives CATSRDYSGYTF.